This TCR beta chain was recorded in a study of T-cell memory formation after mild COVID-19. Using its own MiXCR run on the 5' RACE reads, TCRdb lists one record per CDR3 protein. The sample carries around 200,000 distinct CDR3 sequences, over 20% recorded once. Germline V gene lookup returns CDR1 SGHDN and CDR2 FVKESK. Trimming removed 4 bases from V and 5 bases from J; junction bases left unmatched: 8. This CDR3 is 15 amino acids long. Overall study findings and caveats: That cross-reactive memory joined was suggested by some responding clones appearing in pre-infection memory. The study found balanced CD4/CD8 in clones contracting day 15 to 85 and a CD4+ lean in later expanders.

Notes on this clonotype: The antigen is not known.

This chain uses TRBV14 with TRBJ1-1, with 9 bases identical to TRBD1. The TCR was taken from an adult woman who had mild COVID-19 (a few samples of this study predate the infection). Cell type and time point are not known. The sequenced sample consisted of PBMCs or a T cell subset sorted from them (not recorded which). The CDR3 nucleotides read TGTGCCAGCAGCCCCTACCGGGACAGGGTTACTGAAGCTTTCTTT. It is translated as CASSPYRDRVTEAFF.